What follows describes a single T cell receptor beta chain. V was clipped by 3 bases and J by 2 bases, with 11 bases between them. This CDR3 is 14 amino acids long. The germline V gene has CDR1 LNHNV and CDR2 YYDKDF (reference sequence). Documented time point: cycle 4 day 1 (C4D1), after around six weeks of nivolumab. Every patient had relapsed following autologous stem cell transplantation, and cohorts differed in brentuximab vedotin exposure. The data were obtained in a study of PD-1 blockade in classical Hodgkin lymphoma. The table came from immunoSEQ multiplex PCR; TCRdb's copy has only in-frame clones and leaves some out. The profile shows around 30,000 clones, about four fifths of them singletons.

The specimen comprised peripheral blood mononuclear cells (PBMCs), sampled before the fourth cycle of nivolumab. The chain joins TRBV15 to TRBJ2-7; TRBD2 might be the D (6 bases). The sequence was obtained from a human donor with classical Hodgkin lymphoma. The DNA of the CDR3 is TGTGCCACCAGCAGTGATAGCGGTGCCTACGAGCAGTACTTC. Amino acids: CATSSDSGAYEQYF. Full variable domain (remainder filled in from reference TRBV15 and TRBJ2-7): DAMVIQNPRYQVTQFGKPVTLSCSQTLNHNVMYWYQQKSSQAPKLLFHYYDKDFNNEADTPDNFQSRRPNTSFCFLDIRSPGLGDTAMYLCATSSDSGAYEQYFGPGTRLTVT.